Below, one TCR beta chain is given with its context. Its antigen is not known. In the study's own analysis: Filtering of immunoSEQ junctional sequences could not match full-length read filtering. Method: immunoSEQ multiplex PCR; TCRdb's copy keeps in-frame clones and lacks some. The D gene and trimming were derived from the DNA, and the V and J assignments and clone size from that table. Among roughly 2.1 million clones listed, 90% to 95% were seen once. The sample comes from a study of shared clonotypes between healthy human individuals. Study-wide results and caveats: Around 5% of naive CD4 clonotypes were common to several donors. Against clonotypes common to all four donors, non-shared ones had lower generation probabilities.

Naive CD8 populations comprised CD45RO-negative cells positively selected for CCR7, excluding terminally differentiated effector memory CD45RA+ cells. Germline CDR1 reads MNHNS; CDR2 reads SASEGT. V lost 3 bases, J lost 4 bases, and 16 bases lay in between. The CDR3 is 15 amino acids. The TCR comes from a man between 18 and 35 years old in good health. Some clones in this sample may be carry-over from other donors' samples. Sequencing used naive CD8+ T cells from PBMCs. This chain connects TRBV6-1 to TRBJ2-7; possible D gene TRBD2, 6 bases. CDR3 sequence (DNA): TGTGCCAGCAGTGACACAACTAGCTCGGGGTACGAGCAGTACTTC. It translates to CASSDTTSSGYEQYF.